These T cell receptor beta chains were read from a single sample in a study of beta chain features in type 1 diabetes. Only in-frame clones appear in the TCRdb table, and some are missing; sequencing was by immunoSEQ multiplex PCR. The sample has a few hundred thousand clones; around 24% are singletons. Sequencing was performed on naive CD4+ T cells from blood. The origin of the receptors is a woman between 25 and 40 years old with type 1 diabetes. Both conserved end residues are part of each CDR3. Each record gives: V gene, J gene, D gene, clone size, CDR3 DNA, CDR3 protein. D genes are given only for firm matches. Clone size appears in some rows only: once, few, many, or a class for an expanded clone.

TRBV20-1	TRBJ2-7	TRBD2	few	TGCAGTGTCAGCGGGAGTCTCGAGCAGTACTTC	CSVSGSLEQYF
TRBV30	TRBJ1-3	.	few	TGTGCCTGGAGCAGGGACTCTGGAAACACCATATATTTT	CAWSRDSGNTIYF
TRBV19	TRBJ2-1	.	.	TGTGCCAGTAGTCCAGAAGAACGGACGGACGGGATCTACAATGAGCAGTTCTTC	CASSPEERTDGIYNEQFF
TRBV30	TRBJ2-7	.	.	TGTGCCTGGAGTGCCGGGACCTACGAGCAGTACTTC	CAWSAGTYEQYF
TRBV5-1	TRBJ2-1	.	.	TGCGCCAGCAGCTTGGACAGGGACAATGAGCAGTTCTTC	CASSLDRDNEQFF
TRBV30	TRBJ2-1	TRBD2	.	TGTGCCTGGACTAGCGGGAGTACATATGAGCAGTTCTTC	CAWTSGSTYEQFF
TRBV9	TRBJ2-2	.	.	TGTGCCAGCAGCCCCAGGGGGGTGTCCACCGGGGAGCTGTTTTTT	CASSPRGVSTGELFF
TRBV28	TRBJ2-5	TRBD2	few	TGTGCCAGCAGGCCAGCCGGGACTAGCGGCCGCCGGGCCCAGTACTTC	CASRPAGTSGRRAQYF
TRBV5-1	TRBJ2-5	TRBD1	.	TGCGCCAGCAGCCAGCCGACAGGGGAGGAGACCCAGTACTTC	CASSQPTGEETQYF
TRBV7-2	TRBJ2-1	TRBD2	few	TGTGCCAGCAGCGCATGGACTAGCGGCGACAATGAGCAGTTCTTC	CASSAWTSGDNEQFF
TRBV25-1	TRBJ1-1	.	few	TGTGCCAGCAGTGAACAAGGGAGGGGGGGATGGTACACTGAAGCTTTCTTT	CASSEQGRGGWYTEAFF
TRBV9	TRBJ2-5	TRBD2	few	TGTGCCAGCAGTGTCACTAGCGGTGGGGAGACCCAGTACTTC	CASSVTSGGETQYF
TRBV11-1	TRBJ2-1	TRBD1	.	TGTGCCGGAGCAACGCCGGGACAGGGAGGGAATGAGCAGTTCTTC	CAGATPGQGGNEQFF
TRBV27	TRBJ2-7	.	.	TGTGCCAGCAGCCGGGACGAGCAGTACTTC	CASSRDEQYF
TRBV28	TRBJ1-5	.	.	TGTGCCAGCAGTTGGGGAGAGTATCAGCCCCAGCATTTT	CASSWGEYQPQHF
TRBV25-1	TRBJ1-1	TRBD1	few	TGTGCCAGCAGTGAGGGACAGGGGAACACTGAAGCTTTCTTT	CASSEGQGNTEAFF
TRBV28	TRBJ1-2	TRBD1	.	TGTGCCAGCAGTTTAACCTACGGACAGGGGAACTATGGCTACACCTTC	CASSLTYGQGNYGYTF
TRBV7-9	TRBJ1-2	.	.	TGTGCCAGCAGCTTACAGGCAGACTATGGCTACACCTTC	CASSLQADYGYTF
TRBV30	TRBJ1-3	.	.	TGTGCCTGGATGCGGACTGGAAACACCATATATTTT	CAWMRTGNTIYF
TRBV2	TRBJ2-1	TRBD2	few	TGTGCCAGCAGAGCGGGAGCTAACTACAATGAGCAGTTCTTC	CASRAGANYNEQFF
TRBV7-9	TRBJ1-1	.	few	TGTGCCAGCAGCCGACAGAACACTGAAGCTTTCTTT	CASSRQNTEAFF
TRBV18	TRBJ2-1	TRBD2	.	TGTGCCAGCTCCCCTGGGACTAGCGGCGAGCAGTTCTTC	CASSPGTSGEQFF
TRBV19	TRBJ2-1	TRBD1	.	TGTGCCAGTAGTGCCACCGGGACAGTATACAATGAGCAGTTCTTC	CASSATGTVYNEQFF
TRBV25-1	TRBJ2-1	.	few	TGTGCCAGCTCCCCAAGCCGAGAATACTACAATGAGCAGTTCTTC	CASSPSREYYNEQFF
TRBV5-1	TRBJ2-7	.	.	TGCGCCAGCAGGACCGACCAACAGACCTACGAGCAGTACTTC	CASRTDQQTYEQYF
TRBV27	TRBJ2-1	.	.	TGTGCCAGCAGTTTGATACAGGGTGACAATGAGCAGTTCTTC	CASSLIQGDNEQFF
TRBV29-1	TRBJ2-7	.	few	TGCAGCGTTGTTGTTGGGGGCCCCTTCTACGAGCAGTACTTC	CSVVVGGPFYEQYF
TRBV28	TRBJ2-7	TRBD1	.	TGTGCCAGCATGACAGGGGGTTACGAGCAGTACTTC	CASMTGGYEQYF
TRBV18	TRBJ2-7	.	.	TGTGCCAGCTCCCACAGCTCCTACGAGCAGTACTTC	CASSHSSYEQYF
TRBV7-2	TRBJ1-2	.	.	TGTGCCAGCAGCTTCTCTAGTCAGAATGGCTACACCTTC	CASSFSSQNGYTF
TRBV21-1	TRBJ2-5	.	few	TGTGCCAGCAGCAAAAAGGACACGCGCAGGGAAGAGACCCAGTACTTC	CASSKKDTRREETQYF
TRBV5-4	TRBJ2-5	TRBD2	few	TGTGCCAGCAGCTTGGCCGGGGGGGGAGAGACCCAGTACTTC	CASSLAGGGETQYF
TRBV5-4	TRBJ1-1	TRBD1	.	TGTGCCAGCAGTTCAGGGGGCCCTGAAGCTTTCTTT	CASSSGGPEAFF
TRBV10-1	TRBJ2-3	.	.	TGCACCTGCCCGGGACCTTGGGGGGAAGATACGCAGTATTTT	CTCPGPWGEDTQYF
TRBV7-9	TRBJ2-7	.	.	TGTGCCAGCAGCTTAGGGCTCGTACCCAGGGAACCCTACGAGCAGTACTTC	CASSLGLVPREPYEQYF
TRBV4-1	TRBJ2-7	.	.	TGCGCCAGCAGCCAAGGACTTTTGGGCGAGCAGTACTTC	CASSQGLLGEQYF
TRBV9	TRBJ2-1	TRBD2	.	TGTGCCAGCAGCGTAGGCCTAGCGGACTACAATGAGCAGTTCTTC	CASSVGLADYNEQFF
TRBV4-1	TRBJ1-3	.	few	TGCGCCAGCAGCCAATGGGACACGTCTGGAAACACCATATATTTT	CASSQWDTSGNTIYF
TRBV10-2	TRBJ1-5	.	.	TGCGCCAGCTCACAGCAGGGTACCTACAATCAGCCCCAGCATTTT	CASSQQGTYNQPQHF
TRBV28	TRBJ1-2	.	.	TGTGCCAGCAGTTTGCAGGGGCTTGGAGGCTACACCTTC	CASSLQGLGGYTF
TRBV4-1	TRBJ2-1	TRBD2	few	TGCGCCAGCAGACCTACTAGCGGGAGCGGCAATGAGCAGTTCTTC	CASRPTSGSGNEQFF
TRBV28	TRBJ2-3	.	few	TGTGCCAGCGGGGCAGGGGATACGCAGTATTTT	CASGAGDTQYF
TRBV5-4	TRBJ2-1	.	few	TGTGCCAGCAGCGCGGCGGGACCGCAATCCTACAATGAGCAGTTCTTC	CASSAAGPQSYNEQFF
TRBV30	TRBJ1-2	TRBD1	.	TGTGCCTGGAGTGTCGGCCCGACAGGGATTGGCTACACCTTC	CAWSVGPTGIGYTF
TRBV5-1	TRBJ1-5	.	.	TGCGCCAGCAGCTTGGGGGCAGGAAGCAATCAGCCCCAGCATTTT	CASSLGAGSNQPQHF
TRBV7-2	TRBJ2-3	.	.	TGTGCCAGCAGCCCCGACTATCTGTTAGTTTTT	CASSPDYLLVF
TRBV5-1	TRBJ2-7	TRBD1	.	TGCGCCAGCAGCTTGCTTTCAGGGGGATCTTCGTACGAGCAGTACTTC	CASSLLSGGSSYEQYF
TRBV14	TRBJ2-7	.	.	TGTGCCAGCAGCCACGCGGACGAGCAGTACTTC	CASSHADEQYF